This passage covers 10 T cell receptor beta chains from one sample sequenced in a study of neoadjuvant anti-PD-1 for oral cavity cancer. TCRdb keeps only in-frame clones here, not all; method: immunoSEQ multiplex PCR. The data hold 11,000 to 15,000 clones, with over 55% observed a single time. Source: PBMCs, taken before nivolumab (anti-PD-1) treatment. These receptors all stem from a person between 40 and 85 years old with oral cavity squamous cell carcinoma.

The V and J genes are TRBV4-1 and TRBJ2-5; possible D gene TRBD1, 7 bases. The germline V and J ends were trimmed by 4 bases and 0 bases, with 12 bases remaining between them. Germline CDR1 is MGHRA and CDR2 is YSYEKL. The CDR3 sequence is 15 residues long. Written as DNA, the CDR3 is TGCGCCAGCAGCCGATCAGGGGGGTACCAAGAGACCCAGTACTTC. Protein: CASSRSGGYQETQYF.

This clone is a singleton in its sample. This chain links TRBV30 with TRBJ2-1, with D possibly TRBD1 on 6 matching bases. This CDR3 is built from 15 residues. Per the germline V gene, CDR1 is GTSNPN and CDR2 is SVGIG (reference sequence). V was cut by 5 bases and J by 4 bases, with 18 bases left in between. CDR3 sequence (DNA): TGTGCCTGGGAGGAGCAGGGACATCGATACAATGAGCAGTTCTTC. It translates to CAWEEQGHRYNEQFF.

The V call is TRBV5-1, the J call TRBJ1-2; tentatively, D is TRBD1 (6 bases). The CDR3 spans 12 residues. The V end was cut by 3 bases, the J end by 4 bases, with 7 bases between. CDR1 and CDR2 (germline): SGHRS, YFSETQ. The CDR3 is CASSSDSYGYTF. The CDR3 nucleotides read TGCGCCAGCAGCTCGGACAGCTATGGCTACACCTTC. The whole variable domain, remainder taken from reference TRBV5-1 and TRBJ1-2, is KAGVTQTPRYLIKTRGQQVTLSCSPISGHRSVSWYQQTPGQGLQFLFEYFSETQRNKGNFPGRFSGRQFSNSRSEMNVSTLELGDSALYLCASSSDSYGYTFGSGTRLTVV.

V and J are TRBV9 and TRBJ2-7, with D perhaps matching TRBD1 (7 bases). CDR3 size: 15 residues. Trimming took off 4 bases at V and 6 bases at J, with 20 bases between the two ends. Germline lookup yields CDR1 SGDLS and CDR2 YYNGEE. CDR3 sequence: CASSPIQGEVVEQYF. The CDR3 DNA reads TGTGCCAGCAGCCCCATCCAGGGGGAGGTGGTCGAGCAGTACTTC.

The V gene is TRBV5-5, the J gene TRBJ2-7, with D perhaps TRBD1 (6 bases). V was pared by 4 bases and J by 3 bases, with 23 bases between. Per germline, CDR1 SGHKS and CDR2 YYEKEE (reference sequence). The CDR3 has 17 residues. In nucleotides, the CDR3 is TGTGCCAGCAGCCTACTACCCCCCCGGGACAAGAACTACGAGCAGTACTTC. The encoded protein is CASSLLPPRDKNYEQYF.

The CDR3 DNA reads TGTGCCTGGAGTTTTCTGGGGCGGGACACCATATATTTT. Protein product: CAWSFLGRDTIYF. The chain recombines TRBV30 with TRBJ1-3, with TRBD1 as a possible D gene (5 bases). The V gene lost 2 bases and the J gene lost 8 bases, with 13 bases spanning the gap. The CDR3 runs 13 residues. The germline V gene encodes CDR1 GTSNPN and CDR2 SVGIG (reference sequence). Looking up the rest from reference TRBV30 and TRBJ1-3 gives the full variable domain: SQTIHQWPATLVQPVGSPLSLECTVEGTSNPNLYWYRQAAGRGLQLLFYSVGIGQISSEVPQNLSASRPQDRQFILSSKKLLLSDSGFYLCAWSFLGRDTIYFGEGSWLTVV.

The chain joins TRBV5-1 to TRBJ1-2, with no clear D. V lost 4 bases, J lost 4 bases, and 20 bases lay in between. CDR1 and CDR2 (germline): SGHRS, YFSETQ. The CDR3 sequence is 16 residues long. For the CDR3, the DNA is TGCGCCAGCAGCCATAGACAAGTTTCCTACCTCTATGGCTACACCTTC. Translating it yields CASSHRQVSYLYGYTF.

This rearrangement joins TRBV19 to TRBJ2-5, with 8 bases identical to TRBD1. Germline V gene lookup returns CDR1 LNHDA and CDR2 SQIVND (reference sequence). J gave up 7 bases and V 5 bases, and 9 bases lay outside the gene matches. The CDR3 is made up of 14 amino acids. The CDR3 is CASSVDRGKGTQYF. DNA of the CDR3: TGTGCCAGTAGTGTCGACAGGGGAAAAGGGACCCAGTACTTC.

The V and J genes are TRBV30 and TRBJ1-2; 10 bases align to TRBD1. The CDR3 loop spans 16 amino acids. V lost 3 bases and J lost 2; bases outside the gene matches: 9. Germline V gene lookup returns CDR1 GTSNPN and CDR2 SVGIG (reference sequence). This chain's CDR3 is CAWRAAWGQGNYGYTF. CDR3 DNA sequence: TGTGCCTGGAGAGCAGCCTGGGGACAGGGGAACTATGGCTACACCTTC.

This chain uses TRBV9 with TRBJ1-1; D not certain. The CDR3 is 14 amino acids. With 0 bases removed from V and 4 bases from J, the gap between germline ends came to 10 bases. Germline values: CDR1 SGDLS, CDR2 YYNGEE. CDR3 sequence reads: CASSVDPWGTEAFF. The CDR3, as DNA: TGTGCCAGCAGCGTAGATCCCTGGGGCACTGAAGCTTTCTTT.